The sequence of this T cell receptor (beta chain) was determined in a study of blood T cell repertoires in COVID-19. Only a few counts were recorded for this clone. Original handling: By means of reference gene primer amplification, nucleated cell counts were estimated. TCRdb's copy holds only in-frame clones and misses some; the assay was immunoSEQ multiplex PCR. V and J calls and clone size follow that table, whereas D and trimming were derived from the DNA. The sample lists about 240,000 clones; approximately 83% were seen once. Source material: PBMCs or T cells enriched from blood (not recorded which). The TCR was taken from a woman aged 40 to 50 with acute COVID-19.

CDR3 amino acids: CASSLWARTGELFF. CDR3 nucleotide sequence: TGTGCCAGCAGCTTATGGGCTCGCACCGGGGAGCTGTTTTTT. The chain links TRBV7-3 to TRBJ2-2; D remains unclear. CDR1 SGHTA and CDR2 FQGTGA come from the germline V gene. The length of the CDR3 is 14 residues. V was shortened by 2 bases and J by 4 bases, with 8 bases between the two germline ends.